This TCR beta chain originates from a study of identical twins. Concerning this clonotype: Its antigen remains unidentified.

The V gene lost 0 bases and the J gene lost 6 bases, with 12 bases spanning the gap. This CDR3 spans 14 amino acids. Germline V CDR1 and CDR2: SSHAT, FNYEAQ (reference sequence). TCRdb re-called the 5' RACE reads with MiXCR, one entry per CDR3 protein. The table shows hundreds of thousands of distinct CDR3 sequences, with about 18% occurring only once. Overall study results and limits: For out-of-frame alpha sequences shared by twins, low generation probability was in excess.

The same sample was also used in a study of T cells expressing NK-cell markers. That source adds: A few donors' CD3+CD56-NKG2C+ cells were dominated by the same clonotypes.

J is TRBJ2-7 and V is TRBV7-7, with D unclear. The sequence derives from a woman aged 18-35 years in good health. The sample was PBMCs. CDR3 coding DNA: TGTGCCAGCAGCTTAGCCAACAACCCATCCGAGCAGTACTTC. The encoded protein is CASSLANNPSEQYF. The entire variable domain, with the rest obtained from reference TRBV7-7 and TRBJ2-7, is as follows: GAGVSQSPRYKVTKRGQDVTLRCDPISSHATLYWYQQALGQGPEFLTYFNYEAQPDKSGLPSDRFSAERPEGSISTLTIQRTEQRDSAMYRCASSLANNPSEQYFGPGTRLTVT.